Detailed here is one T cell receptor (beta chain). Which antigen it targets is not known. Base quality data are lacking; no much larger clone is found one base away. This record comes from a study of blood T cell repertoires in COVID-19 (dated by TCRdb to the early 2020s). As for the study more broadly: The collaborator samples originated in the United States, Italy and Spain and spanned the acute and convalescent phases of COVID-19. Where HLA class I and class II types were available, the types were taken from metadata supplied by the sample provider, not from assay-based typing. Subjects who had been exposed to COVID-19, were actively infected with it, or had recovered from it provided the deeply sampled blood TCRbeta repertoires that made up the dataset. Sample metadata almost always included a de-identified subject ID, COVID-19 status, age in years and sex. The repertoires were released in a freely available public database intended as a resource for research on the immune response to SARS-CoV-2. The material from the prospective study consisted of cDNA or gDNA derived from T cells, B-cell-depleted T cells, or PBMCs. Samples were obtained from the ongoing ImmuneRACE study (first 160 participants) and from 1,200 or so subjects provided by 6 global collaborators.

On the study overall, not on this receptor specifically: The quantity of clinical and demographic metadata differed by source and by participant and was supplied without curation.

Looking up the germline V gene yields CDR1 SGDLS and CDR2 YYNGEE. Between the V and J ends, shortened by 3 bases and 9 bases respectively, the junction contains 17 bases. The cysteine opens and the phenylalanine closes a CDR3 of 14 amino acids. Left in the record is the CDR3 DNA by itself, 42 bases read in frame from the first base. TCRbeta CDR3 regions were amplified from genomic DNA by means of the immunoSEQ Assay, a bias-controlled multiplex PCR. Concerning the study's data processing: The number of nucleated cells in each sample was estimated by amplification of reference gene primers within the assay. Sequence reads were collapsed and filtered to measure the absolute abundance of every unique TCRbeta CDR3 rearrangement. For each sample, productive Simpson clonality was calculated as the square root of Simpson's diversity index over productive rearrangements. As stored in TCRdb, this immuneACCESS dataset retains in-frame rearrangements with V and J assigned. A fraction of the clones does not appear; measured against another copy, unresolved V genes explain less than half of the discrepancy, and the remainder lacks a known reason. From that table come the V and J calls and clone size; the DNA was used to work out D and trimming. Recorded for this sample are 130,000 to 150,000 clones; 70% to 90% of them occurred a single time. 6.2% of the sample is held by the ten biggest clonotypes.

Enrolling through a virtual design, the prospective study's participants ranged in age from about 18 to 89 years and lived across 20 to 25 United States geographic areas. In the prospective study, cohorts were assigned on the basis of participant-reported clinical history obtained from a screening survey and a study questionnaire. For ImmuneRACE Cohort 3, a participant was defined as recovered based on two consecutive negative NP/OP PCR tests, clearance by a healthcare professional, or resolution of symptoms. In the prospective study, whole blood, serum and a nasopharyngeal or oropharyngeal swab were collected from each participant by mobile phlebotomists. Participants in the prospective study had the option to provide additional blood draws and questionnaires over a 2-month period. Blood samples from the prospective study were shipped frozen or at room temperature prior to DNA extraction.

The receptor's source is a woman aged 40 to 50 who had recovered from COVID-19. Sample: PBMCs or T cells enriched from blood (not recorded which). This sequence uses TRBV9 and TRBJ2-3; no D gene is confidently identified. The nucleotide sequence is TGTGCCAGCAGCGCCGATTTGACTGCCATGACGCAGTATTTT. The resulting protein is CASSADLTAMTQYF.